The 16 T cell receptor beta chains below all came from one sample that was sequenced in a study of shared clonotypes between healthy human individuals. Profiling relied on immunoSEQ multiplex PCR, and the TCRdb table lists in-frame clones only, not all of them. This table has 450,000 to 500,000 clones, over 70% appearing once. Sequenced sample: PBMCs. The receptor set was obtained from a woman in her forties in good health. Some clones in this sample may be carry-over from other donors' samples.

The table lists this clone with many counts. CDR3 residues: CASSLEPGTANYGYTF. CDR3 DNA: TGTGCCAGCAGTTTAGAGCCCGGGACAGCGAACTATGGCTACACCTTC. V usage is TRBV28 and J usage is TRBJ1-2, with TRBD1 identical over 7 bases. Germline V gene sequence: CDR1 MDHEN, CDR2 SYDVKM. The CDR3 is 16 residues long. J lost 2 bases, V lost 2 bases, and 8 bases had no gene match.

This chain connects TRBV30 to TRBJ1-2; D perhaps matches TRBD1 (6 bases). The CDR3 loop spans 12 amino acids. V shed 5 bases and J shed 6 bases, with 13 bases lying between them. CDR1 and CDR2 from the germline V gene are GTSNPN and SVGIG (reference sequence). CDR3 DNA: TGTGCCTGGGACCGGGACACAAATGGCTACACCTTC. Residues: CAWDRDTNGYTF.

V and J are TRBV28 and TRBJ2-3; D possibly matches TRBD1 or TRBD2 (5 bases each). Trimming removed 7 bases from V and 2 bases from J, with 16 bases in between. The V gene's germline CDR1 is MDHEN and CDR2 SYDVKM. This CDR3 has 15 residues. CDR3 in amino acids: CASTPTGTPTDTQYF. CDR3 coding DNA: TGTGCCAGCACCCCTACCGGGACCCCCACAGATACGCAGTATTTT.

With respect to this clone: This likely traces to a read error, being one base from a far larger clone. The rearrangement joins TRBV6-1 to TRBJ2-5; 7 bases align to TRBD1. The germline V gene encodes CDR1 MNHNS and CDR2 SASEGT. The CDR3 sequence is 15 residues long. The CDR3 region is CASSHPGTDQDTQYF. The CDR3 bases are TGTGCCAGCAGCCATCCCGGGACAGATCAAGATACCCAGTACTTC.

This clone has only one observation. A far larger clone is one nucleotide away, so this likely arose from a read error. The sample holds other DNA sequences that translate to the same CDR3. This chain joins TRBV25-1 and TRBJ1-1, with D perhaps matching TRBD1 (6 bases). Germline CDR1 and CDR2: MGHDK and SYGVNS. This CDR3 spans 15 amino acids. V was trimmed by 9 bases and J by 1 base, leaving 18 bases between them. CDR3 nucleotides: TGTGCCAGTGTCCCCGGGGGCGCGGGGAACACTGAAGCTTTCTTT. This encodes CASVPGGAGNTEAFF. The whole variable domain, remainder taken from reference TRBV25-1 and TRBJ1-1, is EADIYQTPRYLVIGTGKKITLECSQTMGHDKMYWYQQDPGMELHLIHYSYGVNSTEKGDLSSESTVSRIRTEHFPLTLESARPSHTSQYLCASVPGGAGNTEAFFGQGTRLTVV.

This chain links TRBV29-1 with TRBJ1-1, with D possibly matching TRBD1 (5 bases). Trimming cost V 6 bases and J 5 bases, with 16 bases left between them. The CDR3 length is 13 residues. Germline V gives CDR1 SQVTM, CDR2 ANQGSEA. This CDR3 is CSVGQRRGTEAFF. The DNA of the CDR3 is TGCAGCGTGGGGCAGAGACGAGGGACTGAAGCTTTCTTT.

The V call is TRBV7-2, the J call TRBJ2-3, with D tentatively TRBD2 (6 bases). This CDR3 comprises 15 residues. Germline CDR1 is SGHTA and CDR2 is FQGNSA. The V gene lost 0 bases and the J gene lost 2 bases, with 9 bases spanning the gap. The CDR3 sequence: CASSLASGHTDTQYF. The CDR3 bases are TGTGCCAGCAGCTTAGCTAGCGGTCACACAGATACGCAGTATTTT.

As concerns this clone: This likely stems from a read error, as it lies one base from a far larger clone. V usage is TRBV5-6 and J usage is TRBJ1-4; D gene ambiguous. Trimming shortened V by 3 bases and J by 8 bases, and 14 bases separated the two germline ends. CDR3 length: 14 residues. Germline CDR1 reads SGHDT; CDR2 reads YYEEEE. CDR3 coding DNA: TGTGCCAGCAGCTCCCGACGTAGGAGAGAAAAACTGTTTTTT. It codes for CASSSRRRREKLFF.

The chain combines TRBV7-9 with TRBJ1-4; 7 positions agree with TRBD1. After removal of 5 bases from V and 7 bases from J, the junction contained 7 bases not matched to a gene. The CDR3 sequence is 14 residues long. From germline, CDR1 is SEHNR and CDR2 FQNEAQ (reference sequence). The CDR3 DNA reads TGTGCCAGCAGCCGCACAGGGGCCGGTGAAAAACTGTTTTTT. It yields the protein CASSRTGAGEKLFF.

In its sample, this clone was seen many times. Different DNA sequences within this sample yield the same CDR3. The V gene is TRBV28, the J gene TRBJ1-4, with 8 bases fitting TRBD1. The CDR3 spans 15 residues. With 3 bases clipped from V and 2 bases from J, the junction kept 2 bases outside the gene matches. Germline CDR1 MDHEN, CDR2 SYDVKM. The CDR3 DNA sequence: TGTGCCAGCAGTTTTACAGGGGGGACTAATGAAAAACTGTTTTTT. Translation: CASSFTGGTNEKLFF.

The rearrangement joins TRBV27 to TRBJ2-2; 9 bases fit TRBD1. CDR3 length: 15 amino acids. The germline V gene has CDR1 MNHEY and CDR2 SMNVEV (reference sequence). The J segment lost 3 bases and the V segment lost 4 bases, leaving 3 bases of the junction unmatched. The CDR3 sequence is CASSSDRGDTGELFF. As DNA, the CDR3 is TGTGCCAGCAGTTCGGACAGGGGAGACACCGGGGAGCTGTTTTTT.

V gene TRBV25-1 combines with J gene TRBJ2-7; TRBD1 agrees at 8 bases. In germline, CDR1 is MGHDK, CDR2 SYGVNS. The CDR3 spans 15 residues. V lost 3 bases, J lost 4 bases, and 8 bases stayed unmatched. The CDR3 nucleotides read TGTGCCAGCAGTGAGGGGCCAGGGGGCGGGTACGAGCAGTACTTC. This codes for CASSEGPGGGYEQYF.

About this clone: A far larger clone is a single base away, which makes a read error likely. The gene calls are TRBV7-6 and TRBJ2-3; D may match TRBD1 or TRBD2 (5 bases each). In germline, CDR1 is SGHVS, CDR2 FNYEAQ. V was clipped by 5 bases and J by 2 bases, with 17 bases between them. This CDR3 spans 16 amino acids. The CDR3 loop is CASSMGVGRYTDTQYF. The CDR3 region has the DNA TGTGCCAGCAGCATGGGGGTAGGCAGATACACAGATACGCAGTATTTT.

The chain is built from TRBV2 and TRBJ2-3, with 13 bases fitting TRBD2. Germline V gives CDR1 SNHLY, CDR2 FYNNEI. V lost 6 bases, J lost 5 bases, and 2 bases stayed unmatched. CDR3 length: 14 residues. The chain's CDR3 is CASRGLAGRDTQYF. CDR3 DNA sequence: TGTGCCAGCAGGGGACTAGCGGGAAGAGATACGCAGTATTTT.

The rearrangement links TRBV5-1 to TRBJ2-3, with D uncertain. V was shortened by 0 bases and J by 3 bases, with 11 bases between the two germline ends. Germline V gene sequence: CDR1 SGHRS, CDR2 YFSETQ. CDR3 length: 15 residues. This chain's CDR3 is CASSLGAQLTDTQYF. The CDR3 nucleotides read TGCGCCAGCAGCTTGGGTGCTCAGTTGACAGATACGCAGTATTTT.

The chain carries TRBV6-1 and TRBJ2-5; no clear D. The V end was cut by 6 bases, the J end by 3 bases, with 5 bases between. In germline, CDR1 is MNHNS, CDR2 SASEGT. The CDR3 extends over 11 amino acids. The CDR3 nucleotides read TGTGCCAGCAGCGCAAAAGAGACCCAGTACTTC. Protein product: CASSAKETQYF.